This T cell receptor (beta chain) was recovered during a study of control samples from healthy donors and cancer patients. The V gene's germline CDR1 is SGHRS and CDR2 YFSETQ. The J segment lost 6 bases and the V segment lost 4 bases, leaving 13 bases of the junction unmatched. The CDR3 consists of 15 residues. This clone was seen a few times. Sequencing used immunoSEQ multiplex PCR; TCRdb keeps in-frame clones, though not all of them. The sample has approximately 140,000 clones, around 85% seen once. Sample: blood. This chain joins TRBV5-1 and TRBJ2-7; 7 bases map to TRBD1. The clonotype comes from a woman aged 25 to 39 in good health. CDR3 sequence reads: CASSPRWTGGVEQYF. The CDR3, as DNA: TGCGCCAGCAGCCCGAGGTGGACAGGCGGTGTCGAGCAGTACTTC.